This is a list of T cell receptor beta chains from one sample in a study of T cell changes during pregnancy in multiple sclerosis. Sequencing was performed with immunoSEQ multiplex PCR; in TCRdb, only in-frame clones are kept and a portion is missing. Of around 70,000 clones listed, roughly 92% are singletons. Sequenced material: peripheral blood, taken in the second trimester of pregnancy. These receptors originate from a female donor with multiple sclerosis, enrolled in a pregnancy study. CDR3s include the opening cysteine and the closing phenylalanine or tryptophan. D genes are given only for firm matches. Part of the rows lack a size; the others show once, few, many or a class for expanded clones.

D | size | J | V | DNA | CDR3
TRBD1 | NA | TRBJ1-2 | TRBV29-1 | TGCAGCGTTGAAGTCCCGGACAGGGGTGACTACACCTTC | CSVEVPDRGDYTF
NA | NA | TRBJ2-4 | TRBV27 | TGTGCCAGCAGTCTTAAAGGATGGACAGAACTAGCCAAAAACATTCAGTACTTC | CASSLKGWTELAKNIQYF
TRBD1 | once | TRBJ2-7 | TRBV7-6 | TGTGCCAGCAGCGCGGAACAGGGGATAAGCTCCTACGAGCAGTACTTC | CASSAEQGISSYEQYF
TRBD1 | NA | TRBJ2-7 | TRBV19 | TGTGCCAGTAGTATTCGACAGGGAGCCTTTGCCTACGAGCAGTACTTC | CASSIRQGAFAYEQYF
TRBD1 | once | TRBJ1-2 | TRBV2 | TGTGCCAGCAGTGGGACAGGGAATTCTGGCTACACCTTC | CASSGTGNSGYTF
NA | NA | TRBJ2-3 | TRBV9 | TGTGCCAGCAGCGTTGGGGGCGTCCCAGATACGCAGTATTTT | CASSVGGVPDTQYF
TRBD1 | NA | TRBJ2-7 | TRBV30 | TGTGCCTGGAGTAAAGGGACAGGGCCGTCCTACGAGCAGTACTTC | CAWSKGTGPSYEQYF
NA | NA | TRBJ1-1 | TRBV6-6 | TGTGCCAGCATTCGGGTGACTGAAGCTTTCTTT | CASIRVTEAFF
TRBD2 | NA | TRBJ2-3 | TRBV9 | TGTGCCAGCAGCTCCTTAGGGACTAGCGGGAGAAATACGCAGTATTTT | CASSSLGTSGRNTQYF
TRBD2 | NA | TRBJ2-2 | TRBV2 | TGTGCCAGAGAGGGTAGCGGGAGTGTCGGGGAGCTGTTTTTT | CAREGSGSVGELFF
NA | NA | TRBJ1-1 | TRBV6-5 | TGTGCCAGCAGTTACTCGTTTAACAGCCAGAACACTGAAGCTTTCTTT | CASSYSFNSQNTEAFF
NA | NA | TRBJ2-7 | TRBV5-1 | TGCGCCAGCAGCTTGGCCCTAGGCGGCTACGAGCAGTACTTC | CASSLALGGYEQYF
NA | NA | TRBJ1-1 | TRBV28 | TGTGCCAGCAGTGAATGGCGGGGCCACACGTCCACTGAAGCTTTCTTT | CASSEWRGHTSTEAFF
TRBD1 | NA | TRBJ2-7 | TRBV5-4 | TGTGCCAGCAGCCATGACAGGGGGTCCGGGCAGTACTTC | CASSHDRGSGQYF
TRBD1 | NA | TRBJ1-1 | TRBV7-3 | TGTGCCAGCAGCTTAGCAGGGGGAAAGAACACTGAAGCTTTCTTT | CASSLAGGKNTEAFF
TRBD2 | NA | TRBJ2-2 | TRBV6-5 | TGTGCCAGCAGTTCGGGAAGCGGGACTAGCACCGGGGAGCTGTTTTTT | CASSSGSGTSTGELFF
TRBD1 | NA | TRBJ1-1 | TRBV30 | TGTGCCTGGAACAGGGGGCGGGGGTCGACTGAAGCTTTCTTT | CAWNRGRGSTEAFF
NA | NA | TRBJ2-1 | TRBV11-3 | TGTGCCAGCAGCTCACCTTATTACGCGGACTATGAGCAGTTCTTC | CASSSPYYADYEQFF
NA | NA | TRBJ2-1 | TRBV9 | TGTGCCAGCAGCGTAGACCCAGGACTTAAGGAAAATGAGCAGTTCTTC | CASSVDPGLKENEQFF
TRBD1 | few | TRBJ1-2 | TRBV27 | TGTGCCAGCAGTAGGAGACAGGGCTATGGCTACACCTTC | CASSRRQGYGYTF
NA | NA | TRBJ2-3 | TRBV7-8 | TGTGCCAGCAGCTTAATACCAGGGGACGGCACAGATACGCAGTATTTT | CASSLIPGDGTDTQYF
TRBD2 | NA | TRBJ2-1 | TRBV10-3 | TGTGCCATCAGTGAAATTGCGGGAGATGCCAATGAGCAGTTCTTC | CAISEIAGDANEQFF
NA | NA | TRBJ2-1 | TRBV4-1 | TGCGCCAGCAGCCAAGCCGCCGGGACACGGAGCTACAATGAGCAGTTCTTC | CASSQAAGTRSYNEQFF
NA | NA | TRBJ1-1 | TRBV18 | TGTGCCACCACAGGGCAGATGAACACTGAAGCTTTCTTT | CATTGQMNTEAFF
TRBD2 | NA | TRBJ2-5 | TRBV7-9 | TGTGCCAGCAGCCCCCGCGGGGGAGGCGAGACCCAGTACTTC | CASSPRGGGETQYF
TRBD2 | NA | TRBJ2-5 | TRBV4-2 | TGTGCCAGCAGCCCGCGGGGGGAACAAGAGACCCAGTACTTC | CASSPRGEQETQYF
TRBD2 | NA | TRBJ2-3 | TRBV14 | TGTGCCAGCAGCCAAGATTCGTTACTAGCGGGGGCCACAGATACGCAGTATTTT | CASSQDSLLAGATDTQYF
TRBD1 | NA | TRBJ2-2 | TRBV5-1 | TGCGCCAGCAGCTCTGGACAGGGAAACACCGGGGAGCTGTTTTTT | CASSSGQGNTGELFF
TRBD1 | once | TRBJ1-5 | TRBV15 | TGTGCCACCAGCAGACTTACAGGGGGTGGTGGCAATCAGCCCCAGCATTTT | CATSRLTGGGGNQPQHF
NA | NA | TRBJ2-7 | TRBV6-5 | TGTGCCAGCAGCGACAGCGAATACGAGCAGTACTTC | CASSDSEYEQYF
TRBD2 | NA | TRBJ2-1 | TRBV29-1 | TGCAGCGTTTTGATTGAGCGACTAGCGGGTACGCACAATGAGCAGTTCTTC | CSVLIERLAGTHNEQFF
TRBD1 | NA | TRBJ1-5 | TRBV2 | TGTGCCAGCAAGAAGGACAGGAGGAGCAATCAGCCCCAGCATTTT | CASKKDRRSNQPQHF
NA | NA | TRBJ2-3 | TRBV29-1 | TGCAGCGTTGAGAGGTCCGGAGATACGCAGTATTTT | CSVERSGDTQYF
NA | NA | TRBJ2-7 | TRBV7-8 | TGTGCCAGCAGCTTGGGAACAGGGACCTACGAGCAGTACTTC | CASSLGTGTYEQYF
TRBD1 | NA | TRBJ1-2 | TRBV7-6 | TGTGCCAGCAGCCCACAGGGGTTTACTAACTATGGCTACACCTTC | CASSPQGFTNYGYTF
TRBD2 | NA | TRBJ2-3 | TRBV5-4 | TGTGCCAGCAGCTTGGCGGGAGGGAGACAGAACACAGATACGCAGTATTTT | CASSLAGGRQNTDTQYF
NA | few | TRBJ1-1 | TRBV7-2 | TGTGCCAGCAGCCTCCAGGGGATGAACACTGAAGCTTTCTTT | CASSLQGMNTEAFF
NA | NA | TRBJ1-2 | TRBV19 | TGTGCCAGTAGTGAGGCCTATGGCTACACCTTC | CASSEAYGYTF
NA | once | TRBJ2-7 | TRBV27 | TGTGCCAGCAGTCTCTCCTACGAGCAGTACTTC | CASSLSYEQYF
NA | NA | TRBJ2-4 | TRBV7-2 | TGTGCCAGCAGCTTAGGATCCAACAGAAAAAACATTCAGTACTTC | CASSLGSNRKNIQYF
TRBD2 | once | TRBJ2-3 | TRBV18 | TGTGCCAGCTCGCGGGAGCTAGCGGGGGGACCAGATACGCAGTATTTT | CASSRELAGGPDTQYF
TRBD2 | NA | TRBJ2-1 | TRBV7-2 | TGTGCCAGCAGCTTAGCGGCGGTTACTAGCGGCGAGCAGTTCTTC | CASSLAAVTSGEQFF
NA | NA | TRBJ1-6 | TRBV6-5 | TGTGCCAGCAGTTACTCAGAGGGCTTGAATTCACCCCTCCACTTT | CASSYSEGLNSPLHF
TRBD2 | NA | TRBJ2-6 | TRBV9 | TGTGCCAGCAGCGTGACTAGCGGGAGTGTTGCCGGGGCCAACGTCCTGACTTTC | CASSVTSGSVAGANVLTF
NA | NA | TRBJ2-5 | TRBV11-3 | TGTGCCAGCAGCTTTAACCAAGAGACCCAGTACTTC | CASSFNQETQYF
NA | NA | TRBJ2-1 | TRBV7-2 | TGTGCCAGCAGCTTAAGTATAGGGGGGGGGCTCTACAATGAGCAGTTCTTC | CASSLSIGGGLYNEQFF
TRBD1 | NA | TRBJ2-1 | TRBV19 | TGTGCCAGTAGTCCGCTCCCGGGACAGGGAAGGAATGAGCAGTTCTTC | CASSPLPGQGRNEQFF
TRBD1 | NA | TRBJ2-7 | TRBV11-3 | TGTGCCAGCAGCCCCGGACAGGCGAGCTACGAGCAGTACTTC | CASSPGQASYEQYF
TRBD2 | NA | TRBJ2-3 | TRBV4-3 | TGCGCCAGCAACCTAGCGGGGGGAAGCACAGATACGCAGTATTTT | CASNLAGGSTDTQYF
TRBD1 | many | TRBJ2-1 | TRBV19 | TGTGCCAGTAGTATGACAGGGCTGGATGAGCAGTTCTTC | CASSMTGLDEQFF
TRBD1 | NA | TRBJ1-2 | TRBV5-1 | TGCGCCAGCAGCTCGACAGGGAGTGGTAAAGCTAACTATGGCTACACCTTC | CASSSTGSGKANYGYTF
NA | NA | TRBJ2-5 | TRBV10-3 | TGTGCCATCAGTGCTAATACAGGGAAAGAGACCCAGTACTTC | CAISANTGKETQYF